One sample yielded the 24 T cell receptor beta chains listed below, sequenced in a study of human thymus T cells. The assay was immunoSEQ multiplex PCR, and TCRdb's table has in-frame clones only and misses some. This sample carries under 70,000 clones, over 85% of them seen once, and the ten largest clones take roughly 5.6%. The sequenced sample consisted of blood. All receptors come from a boy in the first two years of life with a congenital heart defect but otherwise immunologically healthy.

V and J are TRBV9 and TRBJ1-2; tentatively, D is TRBD1 (5 bases). There are 15 residues in the CDR3. Trimming took 4 bases from V and 2 from J, leaving 15 bases between them. Per germline, CDR1 SGDLS and CDR2 YYNGEE. For the CDR3, the DNA is TGTGCCAGCAGCCCTTGGGCGGGGGTAAACTATGGCTACACCTTC. Translation gives CASSPWAGVNYGYTF.

This clone came up once. This chain links TRBV28 with TRBJ2-2; the D is unclear. The germline V and J ends were trimmed by 6 bases and 3 bases, with 14 bases remaining between them. This CDR3 is 15 amino acids long. CDR1 is MDHEN, CDR2 SYDVKM, per germline. The CDR3 DNA reads as TGTGCCAGCAGACCCGACACCGTCTACACCGGGGAGCTGTTTTTT. This encodes CASRPDTVYTGELFF.

CDR3 DNA: TGTGCCAGCAGTTACTCTAAAGACACGTATGGCTACACCTTC. This encodes CASSYSKDTYGYTF. The chain joins TRBV6-5 to TRBJ1-2; D not certain. Germline V lookup: CDR1 MNHEY, CDR2 SVGAGI. Trimming removed 0 bases at V and 5 bases at J, with 10 bases between. This CDR3 spans 14 amino acids.

J is TRBJ1-6 and V is TRBV7-9; 7 positions agree with TRBD1. CDR1 SEHNR and CDR2 FQNEAQ come from the germline V gene (reference sequence). There are 14 residues in the CDR3. J gave up 5 bases and V 2 bases, and 0 bases lay outside the gene matches. The CDR3 loop reads CASSLQGDNSPLHF. CDR3 sequence (DNA): TGTGCCAGCAGCTTACAGGGGGATAATTCACCCCTCCACTTT. Looking up the rest from reference TRBV7-9 and TRBJ1-6 gives the full variable domain: DTGVSQNPRHKITKRGQNVTFRCDPISEHNRLYWYRQTLGQGPEFLTYFQNEAQLEKSRLLSDRFSAERPKGSFSTLEIQRTEQGDSAMYLCASSLQGDNSPLHFGNGTRLTVT.

The chain uses TRBV4-3 and TRBJ2-5; 11 bases match TRBD1. Germline CDR1 and CDR2: LGHNA and YSLEER. CDR3 length equals 16 residues. V dropped 3 bases and J dropped 5; count of bases not matched to a gene: 8. CDR3 amino acids: CASSQEGTGGWETQYF. The CDR3 nucleotides are TGCGCCAGCAGCCAGGAAGGGACAGGGGGTTGGGAGACCCAGTACTTC.

This clone was seen only a few times. The genes are TRBV7-9 and TRBJ1-6, with D possibly matching TRBD1 (5 bases). Germline V gene data show CDR1 as SEHNR and CDR2 as FQNEAQ (reference sequence). Trimming cost V 3 bases and J 6 bases, with 12 bases left between them. This CDR3 has 15 residues. DNA of the CDR3: TGTGCCAGCAGCTTTCAGGGTCAAGCTAATTCACCCCTCCACTTT. Translated: CASSFQGQANSPLHF.

The V gene is TRBV19, the J gene TRBJ1-1, with D maybe TRBD1 (5 bases). The length of the CDR3 is 13 residues. Germline V lookup: CDR1 LNHDA, CDR2 SQIVND (reference sequence). V gave up 5 bases and J gave up 6 bases, with 13 bases separating them. CDR3 sequence reads: CASSPPWGAEAFF. For the CDR3, the DNA is TGTGCCAGTAGTCCCCCATGGGGGGCTGAAGCTTTCTTT. Complete variable domain (other parts from reference TRBV19 and TRBJ1-1): DGGITQSPKYLFRKEGQNVTLSCEQNLNHDAMYWYRQDPGQGLRLIYYSQIVNDFQKGDIAEGYSVSREKKESFPLTVTSAQKNPTAFYLCASSPPWGAEAFFGQGTRLTVV.

This chain uses TRBV4-3 with TRBJ2-3, with D perhaps matching TRBD2 (6 bases). Trimming removed 0 bases at V and 4 bases at J, with 11 bases between. This CDR3 is built from 15 residues. Germline V gene lookup returns CDR1 LGHNA and CDR2 YSLEER. This CDR3 is CASSQDRGVPDTQYF. The CDR3 nucleotides are TGCGCCAGCAGCCAAGACCGCGGGGTACCAGATACGCAGTATTTT.

In its sample, this clone was seen once. The gene calls are TRBV2 and TRBJ1-1; D ambiguous. Germline CDR1 reads SNHLY; CDR2 reads FYNNEI. V lost 7 bases and J lost 0, with 9 bases in between. The CDR3 covers 13 residues. CDR3 loop: CASTERVNTEAFF. The CDR3 region has the DNA TGTGCCAGCACTGAGAGAGTGAACACTGAAGCTTTCTTT.

The CDR3, as DNA: TGTGCCAGCAGCTTAGGGGGCGATGGCTACACCTTC. This gives the protein CASSLGGDGYTF. V usage is TRBV7-2 and J usage is TRBJ1-2; possible D gene TRBD1, 5 bases. The V end was cut by 1 base, the J end by 6 bases, with 6 bases between. This CDR3 is built from 12 residues. CDR1 and CDR2 (germline): SGHTA, FQGNSA.

The chain joins TRBV19 to TRBJ1-1; D is unresolved. With 5 bases removed from V and 1 base from J, the gap between germline ends came to 14 bases. There are 15 residues in the CDR3. The germline V gene has CDR1 LNHDA and CDR2 SQIVND (reference sequence). The CDR3 loop reads CASSPRAAPNTEAFF. DNA of the CDR3: TGTGCCAGTAGTCCTCGGGCCGCACCGAACACTGAAGCTTTCTTT.

This chain joins TRBV19 and TRBJ2-7; D remains unclear. The CDR3 has 15 amino acids. CDR1 is LNHDA and CDR2 is SQIVND in the germline V gene (reference sequence). Trimming took 7 bases from V and 7 from J, leaving 23 bases between them. In DNA, the CDR3 is TGTGCCAGTACCTCGGCTGAGAGGAAAAACTTGGAGCAGTACTTC. Translated, it gives CASTSAERKNLEQYF.

CDR3 amino acids: CASSLDSPLHF. The CDR3 DNA reads as TGTGCCAGCAGCTTAGATTCACCCCTCCACTTT. The V call is TRBV7-6, the J call TRBJ1-6; D unresolved. This CDR3 region has 11 residues. Germline CDR1 and CDR2: SGHVS and FNYEAQ. Trimming stripped 1 base from V and 8 bases from J, with 0 bases between.

The gene calls are TRBV28 and TRBJ2-7; 10 bases agree with TRBD1. The V and J ends lost 6 bases and 4 bases, in that order; junction bases with no gene match: 6. This CDR3 contains 14 residues. Looked up from germline, CDR1 is MDHEN and CDR2 is SYDVKM. DNA for the CDR3: TGTGCCAGCAGGACAGGGGGCAGCGGGTACGAGCAGTACTTC. Translated, it gives CASRTGGSGYEQYF. The full variable domain, rest sourced from reference TRBV28 and TRBJ2-7, is DVKVTQSSRYLVKRTGEKVFLECVQDMDHENMFWYRQDPGLGLRLIYFSYDVKMKEKGDIPEGYSVSREKKERFSLILESASTNQTSMYLCASRTGGSGYEQYFGPGTRLTVT.

The chain recombines TRBV28 with TRBJ2-7, with TRBD1 as a possible D gene (5 bases). The CDR3 totals 13 residues. The ends were cut back, 6 bases at V and 3 bases at J, with 12 bases in the middle. Germline CDR1 MDHEN, CDR2 SYDVKM. The CDR3: CASRRQGSYEQYF. The CDR3 DNA is TGTGCCAGCAGACGGCAGGGTAGCTACGAGCAGTACTTC. Variable domain in full (rest from reference TRBV28 and TRBJ2-7): DVKVTQSSRYLVKRTGEKVFLECVQDMDHENMFWYRQDPGLGLRLIYFSYDVKMKEKGDIPEGYSVSREKKERFSLILESASTNQTSMYLCASRRQGSYEQYFGPGTRLTVT.

Here the CDR3 DNA reads TGTGCCAGCAGCAGGGGGCAGAACACTGAAGCTTTCTTT. Its translation is CASSRGQNTEAFF. This chain uses TRBV5-4 with TRBJ1-1; 7 nucleotides match TRBD1. The J segment lost 1 base and the V segment lost 4 bases, leaving 1 base of the junction unmatched. CDR3 length: 13 amino acids. Germline CDR1 reads SGHNT; CDR2 reads YYREEE (reference sequence).

The chain links TRBV28 to TRBJ2-2; D is ambiguous. The V end lost 8 bases, the J end lost 11 bases, and 18 bases lay between the germline ends. The CDR3 is made up of 13 amino acids. Per the germline V gene, CDR1 is MDHEN and CDR2 is SYDVKM. The CDR3 is CASLSLSLGELFF. The CDR3 DNA reads TGTGCCAGCCTTAGTTTATCCCTGGGAGAGCTGTTTTTT.

The rearrangement uses TRBV11-2 and TRBJ2-1; D is unclear. Germline V gene lookup returns CDR1 SGHAT and CDR2 FQNNGV. V was cut by 5 bases and J by 4 bases, with 12 bases left in between. This CDR3 has 14 residues. In DNA form, the CDR3 reads TGTGCCAGCAGCCCCCAAGGACCGTACAATGAGCAGTTCTTC. Translated, it gives CASSPQGPYNEQFF.

The sample holds one count of this clone. V and J are TRBV6-6 and TRBJ2-7; the D call may be TRBD1 or TRBD2 (5 bases each). Germline values: CDR1 MNHNY, CDR2 SVGAGI (reference sequence). This CDR3 spans 12 amino acids. Trimming stripped 4 bases from V and 6 bases from J, with 10 bases between. CDR3 loop: CASSLWGSEQYF. CDR3 DNA sequence: TGTGCCAGCAGTTTATGGGGGAGCGAGCAGTACTTC.

The V call is TRBV4-1, the J call TRBJ2-3, with 10 bases identical to TRBD2. V dropped 0 bases and J dropped 8; count of bases not matched to a gene: 5. Germline CDR1 is MGHRA and CDR2 is YSYEKL. This CDR3 is built from 15 residues. The CDR3 coding sequence is TGCGCCAGCAGCCAAGAGCTAGCGGGAGTTGGTACGCAGTATTTT. This encodes CASSQELAGVGTQYF.

V and J are TRBV15 and TRBJ2-1; 8 bases are a match to TRBD2. This CDR3 is 22 amino acids long. The germline V gene encodes CDR1 LNHNV and CDR2 YYDKDF (reference sequence). Trimming removed 0 bases from V and 0 bases from J; junction bases left unmatched: 19. This CDR3 reads CATSRDPWWSGGYHLSYNEQFF. CDR3 sequence (DNA): TGTGCCACCAGCAGAGACCCCTGGTGGAGCGGGGGTTACCACCTCTCCTACAATGAGCAGTTCTTC.

The rearrangement links TRBV7-9 to TRBJ1-2, with TRBD1 identical over 7 bases. With 5 bases clipped from V and 0 bases from J, the junction kept 12 bases outside the gene matches. CDR1 and CDR2 from the germline V gene are SEHNR and FQNEAQ (reference sequence). CDR3 length equals 17 residues. CDR3 sequence reads: CASSPWTGILANYGYTF. CDR3 DNA: TGTGCCAGCAGCCCCTGGACAGGAATCTTAGCTAACTATGGCTACACCTTC.

The chain employs TRBV2 and TRBJ1-1, with no clear D. V lost 3 bases to trimming and J lost 4 bases, with 15 bases between them. CDR3 length: 15 residues. Germline V gene sequence: CDR1 SNHLY, CDR2 FYNNEI. CDR3 loop: CASSDGRGYGTEAFF. CDR3 bases: TGTGCCAGCAGTGATGGGCGAGGGTATGGCACTGAAGCTTTCTTT.

This clone was recorded once. The rearrangement links TRBV6-6 to TRBJ1-2; D gene ambiguous. The V gene lost 0 bases and the J gene lost 5 bases, with 10 bases spanning the gap. Germline CDR1 and CDR2: MNHNY and SVGAGI (reference sequence). The CDR3 contains 14 residues. The CDR3 sequence: CASSYSRTAYGYTF. CDR3 nucleotides: TGTGCCAGCAGTTACTCAAGGACTGCTTATGGCTACACCTTC.